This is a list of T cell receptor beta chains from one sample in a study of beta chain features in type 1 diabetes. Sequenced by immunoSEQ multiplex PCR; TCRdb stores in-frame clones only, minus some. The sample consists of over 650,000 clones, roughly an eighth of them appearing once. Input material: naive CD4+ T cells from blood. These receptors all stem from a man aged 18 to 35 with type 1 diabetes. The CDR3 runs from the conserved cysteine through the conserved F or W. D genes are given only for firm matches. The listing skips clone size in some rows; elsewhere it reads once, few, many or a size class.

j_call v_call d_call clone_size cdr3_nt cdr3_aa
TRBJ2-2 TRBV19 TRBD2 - TGTGCCAGTAGTATTCCGCTAGCGGGAGTTTCCGGGGAGCTGTTTTTT CASSIPLAGVSGELFF
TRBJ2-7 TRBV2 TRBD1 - TGTGCCAGCAGTCCCAGACAGGGTGACTACGAGCAGTACTTC CASSPRQGDYEQYF
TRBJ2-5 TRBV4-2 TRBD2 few TGTGCCAGCAGCCAAGGTGTTAGCGGGAGGGCCCGTGAAGAGACCCAGTACTTC CASSQGVSGRAREETQYF
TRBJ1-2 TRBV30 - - TGTGCCTGGAGTGTACATGGCCGGGGTATGAGCACCTTC CAWSVHGRGMSTF
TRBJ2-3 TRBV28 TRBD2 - TGTGCCAGCAGTTATAGCGGGGGCCCAGATACGCAGTATTTT CASSYSGGPDTQYF
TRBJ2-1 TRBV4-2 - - TGTGCCAGCAGCCTAGCTTTGAGGGCCAGCGGTGATGAGCAGTTCTTC CASSLALRASGDEQFF
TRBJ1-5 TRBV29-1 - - TGCAGCGTTGATGGGTCCGGCAGTCAGCCCCAGCATTTT CSVDGSGSQPQHF
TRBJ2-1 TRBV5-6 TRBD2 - TGTGCCAGCAGGCGAAGCGGGGAAACCGGGACTCACAATGAGCAGTTCTTC CASRRSGETGTHNEQFF
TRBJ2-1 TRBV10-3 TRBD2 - TGTGCCATCAGTGAGTCGACTAGCGGGAGTACTGAGCAGTTCTTC CAISESTSGSTEQFF
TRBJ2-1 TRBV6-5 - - TGTGCCAGCAGTTACTCGATGGCCAGCTCCTACAATGAGCAGTTCTTC CASSYSMASSYNEQFF
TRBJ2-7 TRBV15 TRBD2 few TGTGCCACCAGCAGAGATGCCCCTGGGACTAGCGGGAATAACGAGCAGTACTTC CATSRDAPGTSGNNEQYF
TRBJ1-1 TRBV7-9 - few TGTGCCAGCCAGCCGGGGTCCCTTGCCACTGAAGCTTTCTTT CASQPGSLATEAFF
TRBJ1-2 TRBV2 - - TGTGCCAGCAGTGAAATCGACAGTTCCTATGGCTACACCTTC CASSEIDSSYGYTF
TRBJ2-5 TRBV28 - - TGTGCCAGCAGTTCTCGACTCTTCCAAGAGACCCAGTACTTC CASSSRLFQETQYF
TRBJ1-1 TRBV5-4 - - TGTGCCAGCAGCTTCGTTCAGGGAAGGAACACTGAAGCTTTCTTT CASSFVQGRNTEAFF
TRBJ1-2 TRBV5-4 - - TGTGCCAGCAGCTTGGTTAGGGGAGGGAACTATGGCTACACCTTC CASSLVRGGNYGYTF
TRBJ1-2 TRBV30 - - TGTGCCTGGAGTGCCTATGGGACCAGGCTTGATGGCTACACCTTC CAWSAYGTRLDGYTF
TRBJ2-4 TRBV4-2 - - TGTGCCAGCAGCCCTAAAGCCGGGTGGGTAGAAAACATTCAGTACTTC CASSPKAGWVENIQYF
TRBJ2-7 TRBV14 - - TGTGCCAGCAGCCAGGCAGGTATCTACGAGCAGTACTTC CASSQAGIYEQYF
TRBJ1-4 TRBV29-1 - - TGCAGCGGTGGAGCAACTAATGAAAAACTGTTTTTT CSGGATNEKLFF
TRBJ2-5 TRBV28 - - TGTGCCAGCAGTTCTCCGGGGAAGGAGACCCAGTACTTC CASSSPGKETQYF
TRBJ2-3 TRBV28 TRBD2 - TGTGCCAGCAGACGGACTAGCGGGCCCGGCGGAGATACGCAGTATTTT CASRRTSGPGGDTQYF
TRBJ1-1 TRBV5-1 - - TGCGCCAGCAGCTTTGGGCAGTTGAACACTGAAGCTTTCTTT CASSFGQLNTEAFF
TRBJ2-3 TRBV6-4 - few TGTGCCAGCAGTGACTCGACAGATACGCAGTATTTT CASSDSTDTQYF
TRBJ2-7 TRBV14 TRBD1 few TGTGCCAGCAGCCCTCACCAGGGACAGGGTATCCACGAGCAGTACTTC CASSPHQGQGIHEQYF
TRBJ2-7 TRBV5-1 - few TGCGCCAGCAGCCGGACAGTGGGCTACGAGCAGTACTTC CASSRTVGYEQYF
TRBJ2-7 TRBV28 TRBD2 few TGTGCCAGCCTACTAGCGGGGGCGTCCGAGCAGTACTTC CASLLAGASEQYF
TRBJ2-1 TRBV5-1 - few TGCGCCAGCAGCGGGGGATCAACGAATGAGCAGTTCTTC CASSGGSTNEQFF
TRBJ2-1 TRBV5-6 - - TGTGCCAGCAGCTTCCGGGGAGCCCACGGCGATGAGCAGTTCTTC CASSFRGAHGDEQFF
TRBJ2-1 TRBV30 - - TGTGCCTGGGGTCTACAGGTGATTGAGCAGTTCTTC CAWGLQVIEQFF
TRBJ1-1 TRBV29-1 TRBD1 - TGCAGCGCGCAAAAGGGACAGGACACTGAAGCTTTCTTT CSAQKGQDTEAFF
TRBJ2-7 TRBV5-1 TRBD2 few TGCGCCAGCAGGTACGAAAGACTAGCGGACTACGAGCAGTACTTC CASRYERLADYEQYF
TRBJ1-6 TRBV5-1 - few TGCGCCAGCAGCTTGGGAACTAACAATTCACCCCTCCACTTT CASSLGTNNSPLHF
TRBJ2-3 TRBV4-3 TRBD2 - TGCGCCAGCAGCCAGCTAGCGGGAGGTGCAGATACGCAGTATTTT CASSQLAGGADTQYF
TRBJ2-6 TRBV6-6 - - TGTGCCAGCAGGGGAGCAAGCTCTGGGGCCAACGTCCTGACTTTC CASRGASSGANVLTF
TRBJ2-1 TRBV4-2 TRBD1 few TGTGCCAGCAGCCAAGATTTAGGACAGGGGTTTCATGAGCAGTTCTTC CASSQDLGQGFHEQFF
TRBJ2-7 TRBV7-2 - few TGTGCCAGCACTTTTGTGGACTGGTCCTACGAGCAGTACTTC CASTFVDWSYEQYF
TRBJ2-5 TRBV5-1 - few TGCGCCAGCAGCTCATCACCGGGTCGGTCGGAGACCCAGTACTTC CASSSSPGRSETQYF
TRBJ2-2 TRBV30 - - TGTGCCTGGAGTAGGGTTGGGGAGCTGTTTTTT CAWSRVGELFF
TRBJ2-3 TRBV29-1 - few TGCAGCGTTGAATCGTCGGGCTACGCCAGAGATACGCAGTATTTT CSVESSGYARDTQYF
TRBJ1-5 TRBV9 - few TGTGCCAGCAGCGTAGACGGAGGGGCGGCGACGCCCCAGCATTTT CASSVDGGAATPQHF
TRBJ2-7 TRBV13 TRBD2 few TGTGCCAGCAGCTTAAGGGCTAGCGGGAGTCGTATCTACGAGCAGTACTTC CASSLRASGSRIYEQYF
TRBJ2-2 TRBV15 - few TGTGCCACCAGCAGGGACGGACAGAACACCGGGGAGCTGTTTTTT CATSRDGQNTGELFF
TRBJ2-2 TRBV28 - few TGTGCCAGCAGTCAAAGCACCGGGGAGCTGTTTTTT CASSQSTGELFF
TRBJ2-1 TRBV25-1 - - TGTGCCAGCAGTGAAACTAGCCCTCGGGATGAGCAGTTCTTC CASSETSPRDEQFF
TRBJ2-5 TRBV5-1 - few TGCGCCAGCAGCCAAGGGGAGAAAGAGACCCAGTACTTC CASSQGEKETQYF
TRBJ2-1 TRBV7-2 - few TGTGCCAGCAGCTGGAATCGGGGGCGGGACAATGAGCAGTTCTTC CASSWNRGRDNEQFF
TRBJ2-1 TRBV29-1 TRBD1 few TGCAGCTCCAGGGACAGCAGCTCCTACAATGAGCAGTTCTTC CSSRDSSSYNEQFF
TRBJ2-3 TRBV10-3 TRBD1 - TGTGCCATCAGTGCCCGACCGGGACAGGGAACAGATACGCAGTATTTT CAISARPGQGTDTQYF
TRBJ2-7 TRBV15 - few TGTGCCACCAGCAGAGGAACATGGCGGGAAGGCTACGAGCAGTACTTC CATSRGTWREGYEQYF
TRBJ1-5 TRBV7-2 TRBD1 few TGTGCCAGCAGCCGGGACAGGCACAATCAGCCCCAGCATTTT CASSRDRHNQPQHF
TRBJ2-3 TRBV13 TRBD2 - TGTGCCAGCAGCTTGAGAACTAGCGGGAGAACAGATACGCAGTATTTT CASSLRTSGRTDTQYF
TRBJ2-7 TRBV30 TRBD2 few TGTGCCTGGAGTCTTGGACTAGCGGGAAGGTACGAGCAGTACTTC CAWSLGLAGRYEQYF
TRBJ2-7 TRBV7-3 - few TGTGCCAGCAGCTCATATAGCCCTCCCTACGAGCAGTACTTC CASSSYSPPYEQYF
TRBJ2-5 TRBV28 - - TGTGCCAGCAGCCCGAAAGGGCGAGGAGAGACCCAGTACTTC CASSPKGRGETQYF
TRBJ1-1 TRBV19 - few TGTGCCAGTAGTCTGGAACAGGGCAGGTATACTGAAGCTTTCTTT CASSLEQGRYTEAFF
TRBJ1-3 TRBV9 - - TGTGCCAGCAGCCCCCCGCGGATTGGAAACACCATATATTTT CASSPPRIGNTIYF
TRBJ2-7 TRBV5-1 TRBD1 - TGCGCCAGCAGCTTGGGGACAGGGGATTTCTACGAGCAGTACTTC CASSLGTGDFYEQYF
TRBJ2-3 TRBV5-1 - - TGCGCCAGCAGCACACAACTTACAGGGGATACGCAGTATTTT CASSTQLTGDTQYF